The 11 T cell receptor beta chains listed next were all sequenced from one sample in a study of graft-versus-host responses after intestinal transplantation. Measured with immunoSEQ multiplex PCR; TCRdb has only the in-frame clones, and not every one. The sample lists 85,000 to 95,000 clones; 85% to 95% were seen once. These receptors' antigens are unknown. The material was unstimulated CD8+ T cells sorted from spleen or lymph node cells, obtained before intestinal transplant. The receptors come from a human donor who received an intestinal transplant.

The chain joins TRBV7-8 to TRBJ1-6; 8 nucleotides agree with TRBD1. V was clipped by 2 bases and J by 6 bases; unmatched bases: 0. Germline lookup yields CDR1 SGHVS and CDR2 FQNEAQ. The length of the CDR3 is 14 residues. The CDR3 DNA reads as TGTGCCAGCAGCTTACAGGGGGCTAATTCACCCCTCCACTTT. Protein sequence: CASSLQGANSPLHF. The full variable domain, with the rest looked up from reference TRBV7-8 and TRBJ1-6, is GAGVSQSPRYKVAKRGQDVALRCDPISGHVSLFWYQQALGQGPEFLTYFQNEAQLDKSGLPSDRFFAERPEGSVSTLKIQRTQQEDSAVYLCASSLQGANSPLHFGNGTRLTVT.

The chain combines TRBV27 with TRBJ2-7; tentatively, D is TRBD1 (5 bases). V lost 6 bases to trimming and J lost 0 bases, with 9 bases between them. Germline assignment: CDR1 MNHEY and CDR2 SMNVEV (reference sequence). This CDR3 has 13 amino acids. The CDR3 DNA reads TGTGCCAGCAGATCAGGGCCCTCCTACGAGCAGTACTTC. The encoded protein is CASRSGPSYEQYF.

V usage is TRBV7-9 and J usage is TRBJ2-7; D may be TRBD1 (7 bases). CDR1 is SEHNR, CDR2 FQNEAQ, per germline (reference sequence). This CDR3 is built from 15 residues. Trimming removed 4 bases from V and 1 base from J, with 14 bases in between. The CDR3 spells CASSWAQGGSYEQYF. Here the CDR3 DNA reads TGTGCCAGCAGCTGGGCGCAGGGGGGTTCCTACGAGCAGTACTTC.

This chain joins TRBV27 and TRBJ2-1, with TRBD1 identical over 7 bases. Germline V gives CDR1 MNHEY, CDR2 SMNVEV (reference sequence). V shed 7 bases and J 5 bases; nucleotides not matched to a gene: 11. This CDR3 contains 15 residues. CDR3 residues: CASTLKTGAHNEQFF. For the CDR3, the DNA is TGTGCCAGCACCCTTAAAACAGGGGCGCACAATGAGCAGTTCTTC.

V usage is TRBV27 and J usage is TRBJ2-3, with 7 bases matching TRBD2. Per germline, CDR1 MNHEY and CDR2 SMNVEV (reference sequence). The CDR3 loop spans 17 amino acids. With 3 bases clipped from V and 2 bases from J, the junction kept 11 bases outside the gene matches. The CDR3 sequence is CASSLSIGGGNTDTQYF. The CDR3 coding sequence is TGTGCCAGCAGTTTGTCTATTGGCGGGGGAAACACAGATACGCAGTATTTT.

V is TRBV7-2 and J is TRBJ2-1, with D hard to call. Germline V CDR1 and CDR2: SGHTA, FQGNSA. The length of the CDR3 is 13 residues. Trimming took 2 bases from V and 0 from J, leaving 2 bases between them. For the CDR3, the DNA is TGTGCCAGCAGCTTACACTCCTACAATGAGCAGTTCTTC. Translated, it gives CASSLHSYNEQFF.

This chain uses TRBV29-1 with TRBJ2-3; 9 bases fit TRBD2. CDR1 SQVTM and CDR2 ANQGSEA come from the germline V gene. The CDR3 loop spans 15 amino acids. V shed 6 bases and J 5 bases; nucleotides not matched to a gene: 12. The DNA for the CDR3 is TGCAGCGTCGAAATGCGGGGGGGCCTCGGAGATACGCAGTATTTT. This encodes CSVEMRGGLGDTQYF.

This clone was picked up a small number of times. The chain employs TRBV6-6 and TRBJ2-7; tentatively, D is TRBD2 (6 bases). The germline V and J ends were trimmed by 5 bases and 5 bases, with 13 bases remaining between them. The germline V gene encodes CDR1 MNHNY and CDR2 SVGAGI (reference sequence). The CDR3 spans 13 residues. The CDR3 DNA sequence: TGTGCCAGCAGTCCCGGGACTGCGAACGAGCAGTACTTC. This translates into CASSPGTANEQYF.

The chain has TRBV9 and TRBJ2-7, with 8 bases that match TRBD2. CDR1 and CDR2 (germline): SGDLS, YYNGEE. Trimming cost V 4 bases and J 2 bases; bases outside gene matches: 5. The CDR3 consists of 14 residues. DNA for the CDR3: TGTGCCAGCAGCCCCAGCGGGAGTACCTACGAGCAGTACTTC. This codes for CASSPSGSTYEQYF. Variable domain in full (rest from reference TRBV9 and TRBJ2-7): DSGVTQTPKHLITATGQRVTLRCSPRSGDLSVYWYQQSLDQGLQFLIQYYNGEERAKGNILERFSAQQFPDLHSELNLSSLELGDSALYFCASSPSGSTYEQYFGPGTRLTVT.

The chain recombines TRBV7-8 with TRBJ2-7, with D tentatively TRBD1 (6 bases). Germline lookup yields CDR1 SGHVS and CDR2 FQNEAQ. Trimming stripped 1 base from V and 6 bases from J, with 13 bases between. This CDR3 is built from 14 residues. CDR3 region: CASSLDGQQFEQYF. The CDR3 nucleotides read TGTGCCAGCAGCTTAGACGGACAGCAATTCGAGCAGTACTTC.

V is TRBV11-3 and J is TRBJ2-3; 11 bases line up with TRBD2. V shed 5 bases and J 3 bases; nucleotides not matched to a gene: 10. Germline CDR1 SGHNT, CDR2 YENEEA. The CDR3 runs to 17 residues. This CDR3 reads CASSARVAGGPTDTQYF. The DNA for the CDR3 is TGTGCCAGCAGCGCCCGAGTAGCGGGGGGGCCGACAGATACGCAGTATTTT.